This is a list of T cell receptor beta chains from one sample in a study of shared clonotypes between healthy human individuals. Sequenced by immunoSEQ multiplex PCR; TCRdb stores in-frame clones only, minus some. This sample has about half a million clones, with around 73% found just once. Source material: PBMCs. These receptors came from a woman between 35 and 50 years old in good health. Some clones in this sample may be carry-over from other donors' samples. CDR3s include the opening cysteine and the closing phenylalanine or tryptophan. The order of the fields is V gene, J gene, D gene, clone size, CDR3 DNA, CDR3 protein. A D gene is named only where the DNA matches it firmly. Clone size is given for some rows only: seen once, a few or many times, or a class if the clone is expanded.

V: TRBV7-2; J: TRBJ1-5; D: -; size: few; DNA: TGTGCCAGCAGCTTCCGACAGGGCAATCAGCCCCAGCATTTT; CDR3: CASSFRQGNQPQHF
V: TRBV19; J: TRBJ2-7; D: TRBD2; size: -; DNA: TGTGCCAGTAGTGTAGCGGGAAGCTCCTACGAGCAGTACTTC; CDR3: CASSVAGSSYEQYF
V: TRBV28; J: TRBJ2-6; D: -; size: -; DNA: TGTGCCAGCAGTCGGGTTGGGGCCAACGTCCTGACTTTC; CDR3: CASSRVGANVLTF
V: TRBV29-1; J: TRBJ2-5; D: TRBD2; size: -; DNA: TGCAGCGTTGCAGGGACTACCCAAGAGACCCAGTACTTC; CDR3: CSVAGTTQETQYF
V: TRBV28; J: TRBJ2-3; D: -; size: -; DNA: TGTGCCAGCAGCTACCGGGACTCTTTGGTATTTGGCACAGATACGCAGTATTTT; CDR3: CASSYRDSLVFGTDTQYF
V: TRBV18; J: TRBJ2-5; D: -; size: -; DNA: TGTGCCAGCTCACCAGCGGGGGCCCAAGAGACCCAGTACTTC; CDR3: CASSPAGAQETQYF
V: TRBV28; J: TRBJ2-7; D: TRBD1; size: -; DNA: TGTGCCAGCAGGTGGACAGGGCAAGGCTACGAGCAGTACTTC; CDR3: CASRWTGQGYEQYF
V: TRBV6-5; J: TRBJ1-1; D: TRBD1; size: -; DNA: TGTGCCAGCAGTTACGGGACAGTATCTGAAGCTTTCTTT; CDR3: CASSYGTVSEAFF
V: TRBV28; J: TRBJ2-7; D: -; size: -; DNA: TGTGCCAGCACTCGGGGTTCCTACGAGCAGTACTTC; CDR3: CASTRGSYEQYF
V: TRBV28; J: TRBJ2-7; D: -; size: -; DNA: TGTGCCAGCAGTCCCCCCCGAGTCTACGAGCAGTACTTC; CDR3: CASSPPRVYEQYF
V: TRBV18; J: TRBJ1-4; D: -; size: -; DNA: TGTGCCAGCTCACGAGGGGGGGCAGCTAATGAAAAACTGTTTTTT; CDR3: CASSRGGAANEKLFF
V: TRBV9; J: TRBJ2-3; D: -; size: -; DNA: TGTGCCAGCAGCGTAGCAGGACCTAGCACAGATACGCAGTATTTT; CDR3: CASSVAGPSTDTQYF
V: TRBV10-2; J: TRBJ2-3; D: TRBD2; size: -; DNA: TGCGCCAGCAGGACTAGCGGGATTAGCACAGATACGCAGTATTTT; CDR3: CASRTSGISTDTQYF
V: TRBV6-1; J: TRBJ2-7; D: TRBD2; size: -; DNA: TGTGCCAGCTTGGCAGCGGGACGGAATTACGAGCAGTACTTC; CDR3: CASLAAGRNYEQYF
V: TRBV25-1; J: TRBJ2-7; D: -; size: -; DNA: TGTGCCAGCAGTGCGGGGTCCTACGAGCAGTACTTC; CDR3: CASSAGSYEQYF
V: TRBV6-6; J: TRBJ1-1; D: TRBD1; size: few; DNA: TGTGCCAGCAGTTACTCGGGACAGTCAAGGACTGAAGCTCTCTTT; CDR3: CASSYSGQSRTEALF
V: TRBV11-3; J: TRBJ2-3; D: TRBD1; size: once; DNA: TGTGCCAGCAGCCGCGGACAGGGAGGAAGCACAGATACGCAGTATTTT; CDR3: CASSRGQGGSTDTQYF
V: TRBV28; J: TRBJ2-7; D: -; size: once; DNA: TGTGCCATCTCGACTAGCTCCTACGAGCAGTACTTC; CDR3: CAISTSSYEQYF